This passage covers 32 T cell receptor beta chains from one sample sequenced in a study of blood T cell repertoires in COVID-19. Sequencing used immunoSEQ multiplex PCR; TCRdb keeps in-frame clones, though not all of them. The sample holds about 59,000 clones, roughly 85% seen once. Sequencing was carried out using peripheral blood. The receptors stem from a man aged 55 to 70 with acute or convalescent COVID-19.

This clone was seen a single time. The V and J genes are TRBV10-3 and TRBJ1-1; D might be TRBD1 (5 bases). Trimming stripped 8 bases from V and 0 bases from J, with 16 bases between. The V gene's germline CDR1 is ENHRY and CDR2 SYGVKD. The CDR3 has 15 amino acids. For the CDR3, the DNA is TGTGCCATCGCCCGGGGGGGAGATATGAACACTGAAGCTTTCTTT. Translation gives CAIARGGDMNTEAFF.

In this sample, this clone turned up a few times. The rearrangement joins TRBV5-5 to TRBJ1-5; D gene unclear. CDR3 length: 14 amino acids. CDR1 and CDR2 (germline): SGHKS, YYEKEE (reference sequence). V was shortened by 4 bases and J by 0 bases, with 8 bases between the two germline ends. DNA for the CDR3: TGTGCCAGCAGCCGTTCGGGTAGCAATCAGCCCCAGCATTTT. Its protein product is CASSRSGSNQPQHF.

This clone was found once. V is TRBV12-3 or TRBV12-4 and J is TRBJ1-6; unclear D gene. This CDR3 comprises 13 residues. V gave up 4 bases and J gave up 13 bases, with 14 bases separating them. CDR3 protein: CASSSSRGVPLHF. The CDR3 DNA reads as TGTGCCAGCAGTTCCTCTCGGGGTGTTCCCCTCCACTTT.

The genes are TRBV28 and TRBJ1-2; possibly TRBD1 for D (6 bases). Germline assignment: CDR1 MDHEN and CDR2 SYDVKM. The CDR3 sequence is 14 residues long. V lost 0 bases, J lost 4 bases, and 9 bases lay in between. CDR3 nucleotide sequence: TGTGCCAGCAGTTTATGGCAGGGGCTCTATGGCTACACCTTC. Protein: CASSLWQGLYGYTF.

This chain links TRBV5-6 with TRBJ2-1; no definite D call. Germline V gives CDR1 SGHDT, CDR2 YYEEEE. The CDR3 length is 14 residues. Between the trimmed V and J ends, which lost 0 bases and 2 bases, there was a span of 6 bases. CDR3 protein: CASSLVSAYNEQFF. CDR3 in DNA: TGTGCCAGCAGCTTGGTTTCGGCCTACAATGAGCAGTTCTTC.

This rearrangement joins TRBV29-1 to TRBJ1-1; D not certain. This CDR3 contains 14 residues. The germline CDR1 and CDR2 sequences are SQVTM and ANQGSEA. Trimming shortened V by 5 bases and J by 5 bases, and 18 bases separated the two germline ends. CDR3 bases: TGCAGCGTTCTGAGGACGGTTGGGAGGACTGAAGCTTTCTTT. Encoded protein: CSVLRTVGRTEAFF. The whole variable domain, remainder taken from reference TRBV29-1 and TRBJ1-1, is SAVISQKPSRDICQRGTSLTIQCQVDSQVTMMFWYRQQPGQSLTLIATANQGSEATYESGFVIDKFPISRPNLTFSTLTVSNMSPEDSSIYLCSVLRTVGRTEAFFGQGTRLTVV.

This clone was recorded a few times. The chain combines TRBV28 with TRBJ2-3; TRBD2 matches 7 bases. J was trimmed by 4 bases and V by 5 bases; bases with no gene match: 12. The CDR3 covers 16 residues. Germline V gene sequence: CDR1 MDHEN, CDR2 SYDVKM. CDR3 nucleotides: TGTGCCAGCAGTCGGACCAGCGGGAAATCAGCAGATACGCAGTATTTT. Amino acid sequence: CASSRTSGKSADTQYF.

The rearrangement links TRBV28 to TRBJ2-7, with a possible D match to TRBD1 (6 bases). V was pared by 6 bases and J by 1 base, with 10 bases between. CDR3 size: 13 residues. Germline V gene data show CDR1 as MDHEN and CDR2 as SYDVKM. The CDR3 spells CASSPGQSYEQYF. CDR3 DNA sequence: TGTGCCAGCAGCCCTGGACAGTCCTACGAGCAGTACTTC.

The chain couples TRBV7-2 to TRBJ1-5; 9 nucleotides agree with TRBD1. The CDR3 is made up of 14 amino acids. Germline CDR1 reads SGHTA; CDR2 reads FQGNSA. V gave up 5 bases and J gave up 7 bases; unmatched junction bases: 6. The DNA of the CDR3 is TGTGCCAGCAGCCCGGACAGGGGCGGGCAGCCCCAGCATTTT. Its protein is CASSPDRGGQPQHF.

This sequence joins TRBV7-2 and TRBJ2-3, with 12 bases matching TRBD2. Per germline, CDR1 SGHTA and CDR2 FQGNSA. V lost 6 bases, J lost 4 bases, and 2 bases stayed unmatched. The CDR3 is 14 amino acids. The CDR3 here is CASRLAGGADTQYF. DNA for the CDR3: TGTGCCAGCAGGCTAGCGGGAGGGGCAGATACGCAGTATTTT.

J is TRBJ2-3 and V is TRBV3-1 (or the pseudogene TRBV3-2); D gene ambiguous. From germline, CDR1 is LGHDT and CDR2 YNNKEL (reference sequence). V gave up 1 base and J gave up 1 base, with 12 bases separating them. There are 16 residues in the CDR3. CDR3 region: CASSQVHQLGTDTQYF. The CDR3 DNA follows: TGTGCCAGCAGCCAAGTCCACCAACTGGGCACAGATACGCAGTATTTT.

DNA for the CDR3: TGTGCCACCAGTGATCCGACTGGCGGGAGGTACACCGGGGAGCTGTTTTTT. Amino acids: CATSDPTGGRYTGELFF. This chain joins TRBV24-1 and TRBJ2-2; 8 bases line up with TRBD2. CDR1 and CDR2 (germline): KGHDR, SFDVKD. CDR3 length: 17 amino acids. After removal of 3 bases from V and 3 bases from J, the junction contained 8 bases not matched to a gene.

The chain recombines TRBV19 with TRBJ1-2, with D hard to call. The CDR3 length is 15 residues. Trimming pared 3 bases from V and 4 bases from J, leaving 15 bases between. CDR1 and CDR2 (germline): LNHDA, SQIVND (reference sequence). The CDR3 reads CASSMAGEDSYGYTF. The CDR3 nucleotides are TGTGCCAGTAGTATGGCTGGGGAGGATAGCTATGGCTACACCTTC.

V usage is TRBV27 and J usage is TRBJ1-2; a possible D gene is TRBD1 (5 bases). The CDR3 totals 14 residues. Trimming pared 7 bases from V and 7 bases from J, leaving 19 bases between. Germline CDR1 and CDR2: MNHEY and SMNVEV (reference sequence). The CDR3 reads CASTTLGGVGGYTF. In DNA form, the CDR3 reads TGTGCCAGCACCACCTTGGGAGGGGTAGGTGGCTACACCTTC.

V and J are TRBV2 and TRBJ2-2, with D uncertain. The CDR3 extends over 14 amino acids. Germline-derived CDR1 and CDR2 are SNHLY and FYNNEI. V lost 6 bases and J 1 base, leaving 9 bases between the germline ends. CDR3 amino acids: CASRADLNTGELFF. The CDR3 DNA reads as TGTGCCAGCAGGGCCGATCTGAACACCGGGGAGCTGTTTTTT.

This rearrangement joins TRBV13 to TRBJ2-3; tentatively, D is TRBD1 (7 bases). V shed 5 bases and J shed 0 bases, with 12 bases lying between them. The length of the CDR3 is 15 residues. Per the germline V gene, CDR1 is PRHDT and CDR2 is FYEKMQ (reference sequence). The CDR3 DNA follows: TGTGCCAGCAGCCCAGGGGGGCGAAGCACAGATACGCAGTATTTT. This encodes CASSPGGRSTDTQYF. The full variable domain, with the rest looked up from reference TRBV13 and TRBJ2-3, is AAGVIQSPRHLIKEKRETATLKCYPIPRHDTVYWYQQGPGQDPQFLISFYEKMQSDKGSIPDRFSAQQFSDYHSELNMSSLELGDSALYFCASSPGGRSTDTQYFGPGTRLTVL.

The chain has TRBV3-1 (or the pseudogene TRBV3-2) and TRBJ1-1, with a weak D call TRBD1 (5 bases). This CDR3 region has 14 residues. Germline assignment: CDR1 LGHDT and CDR2 YNNKEL (reference sequence). Trimming cost V 4 bases and J 4 bases, with 13 bases left between them. CDR3 bases: TGTGCCAGCAGCCCCATGGGGGGAGGCACTGAAGCTTTCTTT. It codes for CASSPMGGGTEAFF.

This clone appeared once. This sequence joins TRBV28 and TRBJ2-1, with 9 bases that match TRBD1. J was trimmed by 4 bases and V by 6 bases; bases with no gene match: 1. The CDR3 length is 13 residues. CDR1 and CDR2 from the germline V gene are MDHEN and SYDVKM. The CDR3 DNA follows: TGTGCCAGCAGAGGGACAGGGTACAATGAGCAGTTCTTC. Translated, it gives CASRGTGYNEQFF.

The gene calls are TRBV9 and TRBJ1-3, with D unclear. Germline V gene lookup returns CDR1 SGDLS and CDR2 YYNGEE. Trimming pared 0 bases from V and 5 bases from J, leaving 6 bases between. The CDR3 runs to 13 residues. CDR3 in amino acids: CASSVGQRNTIYF. Here the CDR3 DNA reads TGTGCCAGCAGCGTAGGGCAGAGAAACACCATATATTTT. The full variable domain, in which reference TRBV9 and TRBJ1-3 provide the parts outside the CDR3, is DSGVTQTPKHLITATGQRVTLRCSPRSGDLSVYWYQQSLDQGLQFLIQYYNGEERAKGNILERFSAQQFPDLHSELNLSSLELGDSALYFCASSVGQRNTIYFGEGSWLTVV.

The rearrangement joins TRBV28 to TRBJ2-5, with 11 positions matching TRBD1. Germline CDR1 reads MDHEN; CDR2 reads SYDVKM. The CDR3 contains 15 residues. After removal of 5 bases from V and 5 bases from J, the junction contained 7 bases not matched to a gene. CDR3 amino acids: CASSPGQGAAETQYF. The DNA of the CDR3 is TGTGCCAGCAGTCCCGGACAGGGGGCGGCGGAGACCCAGTACTTC.

With respect to this clone: An end of the junction does not agree with germline; a read error may underlie this. This rearrangement joins TRBV7-7 to TRBJ2-1; weak D call: TRBD1 (5 bases). CDR3 length: 13 residues. CDR1 is SSHAT and CDR2 is FNYEAQ in the germline V gene (reference sequence). For the CDR3, the DNA is TGTGCTAGCAGCTTTCTTAGGGGAAATGAGCAGTTCTTC. It codes for CASSFLRGNEQFF.

The V call is TRBV28, the J call TRBJ2-7; 9 positions match TRBD1. V shed 2 bases and J 4 bases; nucleotides not matched to a gene: 6. CDR1 is MDHEN and CDR2 is SYDVKM in the germline V gene. This CDR3 region has 15 residues. As DNA, the CDR3 is TGTGCCAGCAGTTTAATCGGGACAGGGATATACGAGCAGTACTTC. It yields the protein CASSLIGTGIYEQYF.

Written as DNA, the CDR3 is TGCGCCAGCAGCCTGGGGGGCACAGGGAGCACAGCCTATGGCTACACCTTC. This encodes CASSLGGTGSTAYGYTF. This chain connects TRBV5-1 to TRBJ1-2; D is possibly TRBD1 (6 bases). Germline CDR1 and CDR2: SGHRS and YFSETQ. V dropped 4 bases and J dropped 4 bases, with 23 bases sitting between them. The CDR3 is 17 amino acids. Based on the CDR3 plus reference TRBV5-1 and TRBJ1-2, the full variable domain is KAGVTQTPRYLIKTRGQQVTLSCSPISGHRSVSWYQQTPGQGLQFLFEYFSETQRNKGNFPGRFSGRQFSNSRSEMNVSTLELGDSALYLCASSLGGTGSTAYGYTFGSGTRLTVV.

V usage is TRBV15 and J usage is TRBJ1-6; the D gene is possibly TRBD1 (5 bases). The CDR3 runs 13 residues. In germline, CDR1 is LNHNV, CDR2 YYDKDF (reference sequence). V lost 7 bases and J lost 6, with 10 bases in between. The CDR3 nucleotides read TGTGCCACCAAGGAGACAGTTAATTCACCCCTCCACTTT. Translated, it gives CATKETVNSPLHF.

The sample holds a few counts of this clone. The CDR3 spells CASSSTKTTGGWEQYF. The CDR3 nucleotides are TGTGCCAGCAGCTCCACTAAAACGACAGGGGGCTGGGAGCAGTACTTC. The rearrangement links TRBV7-9 to TRBJ2-7; the match to TRBD1 covers 10 bases. The CDR3 spans 16 residues. The trim removed 4 bases at V and 7 bases at J, leaving 13 bases unmatched. In germline, CDR1 is SEHNR, CDR2 FQNEAQ (reference sequence).

The chain employs TRBV7-9 and TRBJ1-1; no clear D gene. The ends were cut back, 1 base at V and 4 bases at J, with 7 bases in the middle. Germline V gives CDR1 SEHNR, CDR2 FQNEAQ (reference sequence). The CDR3 length is 13 residues. CDR3 in DNA: TGTGCCAGCAGCTTAGACTCGGGCACTGAAGCTTTCTTT. It specifies CASSLDSGTEAFF.

The chain combines TRBV10-3 with TRBJ1-1; D is undetermined. CDR3 length equals 18 residues. Germline CDR1 and CDR2: ENHRY and SYGVKD. The V end lost 0 bases, the J end lost 5 bases, and 22 bases lay between the germline ends. The CDR3 spells CAISESKERWGGDTEAFF. As DNA, the CDR3 is TGTGCCATCAGTGAGTCGAAGGAACGTTGGGGAGGCGATACTGAAGCTTTCTTT.

V is TRBV7-9 and J is TRBJ1-5, with 8 bases identical to TRBD1. The CDR3 loop spans 12 amino acids. The germline V gene encodes CDR1 SEHNR and CDR2 FQNEAQ (reference sequence). V lost 5 bases and J lost 11; bases outside the gene matches: 5. The CDR3 nucleotides read TGTGCCAGCAGCCACAGGGGGGAGACCCAGCATTTT. Residues: CASSHRGETQHF.

The rearrangement links TRBV7-7 to TRBJ2-7; 8 bases line up with TRBD1. The CDR3 has 13 amino acids. From germline, CDR1 is SSHAT and CDR2 FNYEAQ (reference sequence). The junction had 6 bases not matched to a gene; V was cut back by 5 bases and J by 6 bases. CDR3 residues: CASSTDRAAEQYF. CDR3 nucleotides: TGTGCCAGCAGCACGGACAGGGCGGCCGAGCAGTACTTC.

This sequence joins TRBV30 and TRBJ2-1, with TRBD2 matching 9 bases. Germline V gene lookup returns CDR1 GTSNPN and CDR2 SVGIG (reference sequence). After removal of 5 bases from V and 6 bases from J, the junction contained 11 bases not matched to a gene. CDR3 length: 15 amino acids. CDR3 in amino acids: CAWAFGLAGINEQFF. The CDR3 bases are TGTGCCTGGGCCTTTGGGCTAGCGGGAATCAATGAGCAGTTCTTC.

The chain couples TRBV15 to TRBJ1-1; TRBD1 is a possible D gene (5 bases). The germline gives CDR1 LNHNV, CDR2 YYDKDF (reference sequence). The V gene lost 1 base and the J gene lost 1 base, with 10 bases spanning the gap. This CDR3 is built from 15 residues. CDR3 sequence: CATSRVGGRNTEAFF. CDR3 DNA: TGTGCCACCAGCAGAGTCGGGGGACGGAACACTGAAGCTTTCTTT.

This chain uses TRBV29-1 with TRBJ1-1, with TRBD1 matching 8 bases. Germline V gene sequence: CDR1 SQVTM, CDR2 ANQGSEA. Trimming removed 5 bases from V and 3 bases from J; junction bases left unmatched: 5. The CDR3 has 13 residues. The CDR3 is CSVTGGRDTEAFF. The CDR3 nucleotides read TGCAGCGTTACAGGGGGTAGGGACACTGAAGCTTTCTTT.